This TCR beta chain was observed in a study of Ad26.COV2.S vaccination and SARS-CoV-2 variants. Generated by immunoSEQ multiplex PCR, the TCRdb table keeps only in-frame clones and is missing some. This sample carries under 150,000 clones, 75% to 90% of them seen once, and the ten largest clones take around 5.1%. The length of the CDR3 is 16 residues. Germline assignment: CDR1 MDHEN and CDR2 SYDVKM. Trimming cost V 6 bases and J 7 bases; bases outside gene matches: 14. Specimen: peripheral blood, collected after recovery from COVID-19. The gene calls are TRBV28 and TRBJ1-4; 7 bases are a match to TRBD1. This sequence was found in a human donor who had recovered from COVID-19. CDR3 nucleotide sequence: TGTGCCAGCAGACCCACAGGGGTTGGTTCGGGTGAAAAACTGTTTTTT. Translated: CASRPTGVGSGEKLFF.